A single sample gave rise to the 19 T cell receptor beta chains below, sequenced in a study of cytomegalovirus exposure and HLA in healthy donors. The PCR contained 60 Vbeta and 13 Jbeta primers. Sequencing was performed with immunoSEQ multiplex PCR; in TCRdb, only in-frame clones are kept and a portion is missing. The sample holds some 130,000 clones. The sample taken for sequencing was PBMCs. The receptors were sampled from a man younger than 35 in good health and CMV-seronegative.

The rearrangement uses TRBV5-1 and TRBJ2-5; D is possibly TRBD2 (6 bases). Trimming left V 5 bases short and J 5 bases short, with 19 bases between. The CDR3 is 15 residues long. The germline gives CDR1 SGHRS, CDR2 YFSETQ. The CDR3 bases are TGCGCCAGCAGGCTGGCGGGGCCTAGCCTGGAGACCCAGTACTTC. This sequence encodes CASRLAGPSLETQYF.

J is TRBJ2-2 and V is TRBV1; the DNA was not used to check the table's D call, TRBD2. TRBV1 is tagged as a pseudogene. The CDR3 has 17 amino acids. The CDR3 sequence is CTSSQGGRDSGGGELFF. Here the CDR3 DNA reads TGCACCAGCAGCCAAGGCGGGCGGGACTCGGGGGGAGGGGAGCTGTTTTTT.

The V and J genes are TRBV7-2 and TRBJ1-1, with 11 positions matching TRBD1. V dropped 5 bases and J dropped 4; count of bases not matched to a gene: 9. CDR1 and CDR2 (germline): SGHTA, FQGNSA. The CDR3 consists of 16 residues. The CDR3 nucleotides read TGTGCCAGCAGCGTCCGGGACAGGGGGTTTGTCACTGAAGCTTTCTTT. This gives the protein CASSVRDRGFVTEAFF.

CDR3 sequence: CSVEWRGDYNEQFF. The DNA for the CDR3 is TGCAGCGTTGAGTGGCGGGGAGACTACAATGAGCAGTTCTTC. The rearrangement uses TRBV29-1 and TRBJ2-1; D is perhaps TRBD2 (6 bases). In germline, CDR1 is SQVTM, CDR2 ANQGSEA. This CDR3 has 14 amino acids. V was clipped by 3 bases and J by 3 bases, with 12 bases between them.

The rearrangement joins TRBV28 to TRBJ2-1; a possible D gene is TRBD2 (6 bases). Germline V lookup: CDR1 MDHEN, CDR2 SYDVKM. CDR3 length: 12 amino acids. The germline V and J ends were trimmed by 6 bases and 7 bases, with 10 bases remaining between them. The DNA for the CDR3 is TGTGCCAGCAGCGAGGCGGGGAATGAGCAGTTCTTC. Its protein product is CASSEAGNEQFF.

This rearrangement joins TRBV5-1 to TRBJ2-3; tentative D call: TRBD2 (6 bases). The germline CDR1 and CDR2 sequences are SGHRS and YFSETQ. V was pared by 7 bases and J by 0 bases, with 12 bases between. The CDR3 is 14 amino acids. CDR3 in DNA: TGCGCCAGCCAAGGGCTAGCGAGCACAGATACGCAGTATTTT. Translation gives CASQGLASTDTQYF.

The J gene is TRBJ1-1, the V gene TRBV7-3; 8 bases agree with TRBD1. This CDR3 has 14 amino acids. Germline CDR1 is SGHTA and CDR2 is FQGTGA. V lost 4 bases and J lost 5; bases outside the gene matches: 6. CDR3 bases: TGTGCCAGCAGCTCCGGACAGGGAAGAACTGAAGCTTTCTTT. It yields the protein CASSSGQGRTEAFF.

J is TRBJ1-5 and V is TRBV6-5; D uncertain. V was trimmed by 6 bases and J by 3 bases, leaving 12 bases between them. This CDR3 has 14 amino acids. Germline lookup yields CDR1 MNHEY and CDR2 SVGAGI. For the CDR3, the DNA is TGTGCCAGCAGGGGTGACAACTCCAATCAGCCCCAGCATTTT. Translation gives CASRGDNSNQPQHF.

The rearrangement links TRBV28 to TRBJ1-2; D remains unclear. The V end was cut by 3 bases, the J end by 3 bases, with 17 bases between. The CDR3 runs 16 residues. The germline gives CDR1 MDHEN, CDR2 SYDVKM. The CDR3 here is CASSLVPGSKYYGYTF. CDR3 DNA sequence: TGTGCCAGCAGTTTGGTTCCCGGGAGCAAGTACTATGGCTACACCTTC.

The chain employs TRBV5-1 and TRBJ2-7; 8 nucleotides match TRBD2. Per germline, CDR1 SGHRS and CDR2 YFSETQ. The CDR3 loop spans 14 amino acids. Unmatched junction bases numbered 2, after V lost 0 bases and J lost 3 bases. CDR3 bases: TGCGCCAGCAGCTTGGGGACTAGCAACTACGAGCAGTACTTC. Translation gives CASSLGTSNYEQYF.

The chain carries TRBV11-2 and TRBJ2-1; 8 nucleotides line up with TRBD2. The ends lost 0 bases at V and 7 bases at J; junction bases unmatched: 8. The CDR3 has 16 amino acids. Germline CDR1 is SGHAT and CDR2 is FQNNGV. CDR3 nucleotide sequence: TGTGCCAGCAGCTTAGATTTTGGCGGGGGGTGGAATGAGCAGTTCTTC. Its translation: CASSLDFGGGWNEQFF. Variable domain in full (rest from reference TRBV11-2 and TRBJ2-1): EAGVAQSPRYKIIEKRQSVAFWCNPISGHATLYWYQQILGQGPKLLIQFQNNGVVDDSQLPKDRFSAERLKGVDSTLKIQPAKLEDSAVYLCASSLDFGGGWNEQFFGPGTRLTVL.

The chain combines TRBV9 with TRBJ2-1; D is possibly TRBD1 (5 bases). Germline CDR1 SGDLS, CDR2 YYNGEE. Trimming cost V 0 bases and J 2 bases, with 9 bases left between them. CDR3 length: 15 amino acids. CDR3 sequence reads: CASSVEGSTYNEQFF. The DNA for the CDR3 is TGTGCCAGCAGCGTAGAGGGGTCTACCTACAATGAGCAGTTCTTC.

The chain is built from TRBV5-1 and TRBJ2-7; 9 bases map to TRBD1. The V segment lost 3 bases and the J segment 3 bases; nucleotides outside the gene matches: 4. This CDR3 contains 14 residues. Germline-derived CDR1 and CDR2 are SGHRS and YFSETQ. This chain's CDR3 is CASSSGTGNYEQYF. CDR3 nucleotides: TGCGCCAGCAGCTCAGGGACAGGGAACTACGAGCAGTACTTC.

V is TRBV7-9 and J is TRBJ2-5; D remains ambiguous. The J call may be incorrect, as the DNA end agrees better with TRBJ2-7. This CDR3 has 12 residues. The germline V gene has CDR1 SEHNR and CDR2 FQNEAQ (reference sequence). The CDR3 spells CASSNRPYEQYF. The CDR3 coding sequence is TGTGCCAGCAGCAACAGACCCTACGAGCAGTACTTC.

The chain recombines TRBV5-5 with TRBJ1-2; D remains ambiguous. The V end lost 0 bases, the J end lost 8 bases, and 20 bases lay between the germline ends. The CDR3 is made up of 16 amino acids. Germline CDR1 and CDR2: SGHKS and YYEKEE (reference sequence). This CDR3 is CASSLASNSLKSGYTF. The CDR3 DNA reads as TGTGCCAGCAGCTTGGCATCTAACAGTTTGAAATCCGGCTACACCTTC.

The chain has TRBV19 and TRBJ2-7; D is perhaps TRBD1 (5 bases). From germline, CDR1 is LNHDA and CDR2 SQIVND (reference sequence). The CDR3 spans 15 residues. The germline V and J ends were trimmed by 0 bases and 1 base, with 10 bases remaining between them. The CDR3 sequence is CASSIDLGASYEQYF. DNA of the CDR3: TGTGCCAGTAGTATAGATCTTGGGGCATCCTACGAGCAGTACTTC.

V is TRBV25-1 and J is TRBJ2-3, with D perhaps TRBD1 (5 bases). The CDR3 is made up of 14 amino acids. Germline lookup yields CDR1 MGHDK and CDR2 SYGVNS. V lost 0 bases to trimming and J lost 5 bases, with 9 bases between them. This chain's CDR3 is CASSEYGQGDTQYF. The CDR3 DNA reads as TGTGCCAGCAGTGAATATGGCCAGGGAGATACGCAGTATTTT.

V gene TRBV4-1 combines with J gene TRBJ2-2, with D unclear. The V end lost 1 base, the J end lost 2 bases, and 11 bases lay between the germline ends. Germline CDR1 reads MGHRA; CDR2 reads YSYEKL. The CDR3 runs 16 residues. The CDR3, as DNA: TGCGCCAGCAGCCAAGCTCTGGCTGCCAACACCGGGGAGCTGTTTTTT. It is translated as CASSQALAANTGELFF.

Here the CDR3 reads CASSANKEGIWSYEQYF. CDR3 sequence (DNA): TGTGCCAGCAGCGCCAACAAGGAGGGCATTTGGTCTTACGAGCAGTACTTC. The chain employs TRBV21-1 and TRBJ2-7; the D call of TRBD2 is as the table states it, not checked on the DNA. TRBV21-1 counts as a pseudogene. This CDR3 contains 17 residues.